A selection of T cell receptor beta chains follows, all from one sample in a study of blood T cell repertoires in COVID-19. Here immunoSEQ multiplex PCR was the method, and the copy in TCRdb shows in-frame clones only, minus some. Counted here are fewer than 300,000 clones, about 80% occurring once; the ten biggest clones make up around 3.2%. The sequenced material came from peripheral blood. The receptor source for this set is a woman of 80 years or more with acute or convalescent COVID-19. Each CDR3 is given without its conserved first and last residue. Only part of the rows carry a size: once, few, many, or a class if the clone is expanded.

size,V,J,CDR3
-,TRBV27,TRBJ1-5,ASRLRTSLNQPQH
-,TRBV5-1,TRBJ1-3,ASQKTGGSAGNTIY
once,TRBV5-1,TRBJ1-2,ASSPEPTAIYGYT
-,TRBV2,TRBJ1-6,ASSDRDRRS
-,TRBV6-6,TRBJ1-5,ASSYGGENQPQH
-,TRBV4-3,TRBJ2-3,ASSQDRRATSTDTQY
-,TRBV18,TRBJ2-1,ASSPPRVMGNEQF
-,TRBV18,TRBJ1-4,ASSPLGTGVGEKLF
once,TRBV19,TRBJ1-2,ASSTQGRGVDGYT
-,TRBV5-4,TRBJ1-6,ASSLDSLYNSPLH
-,TRBV6-2/TRBV6-3,TRBJ2-7,ASSKNTGTGEVHEQY
-,TRBV11-1,TRBJ2-7,ASSLTRVGEQY
-,TRBV6-1,TRBJ2-3,ASSDREGMTDTQY
-,TRBV6-5,TRBJ1-2,ASSPLDSGAGYT
-,TRBV27,TRBJ1-1,ASSSWTGRTEAF
-,TRBV7-2,TRBJ1-3,ASSKTVPSSGNTIY
-,TRBV19,TRBJ1-5,ASRTSTGSNQPQH
-,TRBV5-6,TRBJ2-7,ASSPGTSGRVYEQY
-,TRBV11-2,TRBJ2-3,ASSLLSGTSGSVQNTQY
-,TRBV9,TRBJ2-3,ASSVVGQGMDTQY
-,TRBV5-6,TRBJ1-2,ASTYQQGYGYT
few,TRBV3-1/TRBV3-2,TRBJ2-2,ASSQGQRDTGELF
few,TRBV6-5,TRBJ2-7,ASSLTSGTYEQY
few,TRBV14,TRBJ2-7,ASSLDYVYEQY
many,TRBV19,TRBJ1-1,ASSMSGSLNTEAF
-,TRBV19,TRBJ2-1,ASSPSGTGYNEQF
-,TRBV30,TRBJ1-1,AFRTVPMNTEAF
-,TRBV14,TRBJ1-3,ASSQERSPGNTIY
-,TRBV6-4,TRBJ2-5,ASTPLRGGWETQY
-,TRBV29-1,TRBJ2-1,SVVSYRGQNEQF
-,TRBV4-2,TRBJ1-6,ASSQERGTLH
-,TRBV29-1,TRBJ1-1,SVVGGTEAF
-,TRBV7-2,TRBJ2-1,ASSLALGGFNEQF
-,TRBV3-1/TRBV3-2,TRBJ2-5,ASSPPPAGKQETQY
-,TRBV10-1,TRBJ2-1,ASSDGSLGSYNEQF
-,TRBV7-8,TRBJ1-4,ASSSRQGPNEKLF
-,TRBV19,TRBJ2-3,ASTDSGIRTDTQY
-,TRBV7-6,TRBJ2-3,ASSPRLGGKGGDTQY
-,TRBV9,TRBJ2-3,ASSRDSHTDTQY
-,TRBV2,TRBJ2-5,ASSDTPGVGETQY
-,TRBV24-1,TRBJ2-1,ATNRLPPQF
-,TRBV3-1/TRBV3-2,TRBJ1-1,ASSARQSTGEAF
-,TRBV12-3/TRBV12-4,TRBJ1-2,ASSLWGDYGYT
-,TRBV5-4,TRBJ1-2,ASSLGTGSGGGYT
-,TRBV7-9,TRBJ2-1,ASSLYPRLAGGYNEQF
-,TRBV6-5,TRBJ1-2,ASRADRANYGYT
-,TRBV6-6,TRBJ2-4,ASSPRGQAVAKNIQY
few,TRBV19,TRBJ1-2,ASSNSWNYGYT
-,TRBV10-3,TRBJ2-7,AISESNTKTGEGYEQY
-,TRBV28,TRBJ2-1,ASGHGPYGEQF
-,TRBV28,TRBJ1-2,ASSLGRDRASGYT
-,TRBV5-5,TRBJ2-5,ASSQALLAGQETQY
-,TRBV11-3,TRBJ2-3,ASSFYAGGPCNTQY
-,TRBV11-3,TRBJ2-1,ASSLTGVMNEQF